This T cell receptor beta chain appears in the sequencing data of a study of patients and donors after allogeneic stem cell transplantation. From germline, CDR1 is DFQATT and CDR2 SNEGSKA (reference sequence). The CDR3 totals 16 residues. The ends were cut back, 3 bases at V and 1 base at J, with 16 bases in the middle. TCRdb analysed the RT-PCR reads with MiXCR anew, one entry per CDR3 protein. The sample lists tens of thousands of distinct CDR3 sequences, more than 30% occurring once. The chain employs TRBV20-1 and TRBJ2-4; the D gene is possibly TRBD1 (6 bases). The TCR was taken from a human donor who was either an allogeneic HSCT recipient or a stem cell or donor lymphocyte infusion donor (not recorded which). It is not recorded whose cells these are; they may come from a transplant donor. The material sequenced was blood, either unsorted or a sorted T cell fraction (not recorded which). The CDR3 loop reads CSARPDRWGAKNIQYF. DNA for the CDR3: TGCAGTGCTAGGCCAGACAGGTGGGGGGCCAAAAACATTCAGTACTTC.